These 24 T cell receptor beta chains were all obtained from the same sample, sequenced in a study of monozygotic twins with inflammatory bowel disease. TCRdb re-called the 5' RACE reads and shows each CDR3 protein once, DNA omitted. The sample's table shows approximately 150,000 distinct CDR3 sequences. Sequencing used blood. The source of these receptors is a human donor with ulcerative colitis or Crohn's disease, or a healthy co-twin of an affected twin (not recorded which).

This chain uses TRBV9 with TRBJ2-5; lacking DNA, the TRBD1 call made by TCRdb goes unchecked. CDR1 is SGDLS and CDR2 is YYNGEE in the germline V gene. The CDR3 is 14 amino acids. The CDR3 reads CASSGGQNQETQYF.

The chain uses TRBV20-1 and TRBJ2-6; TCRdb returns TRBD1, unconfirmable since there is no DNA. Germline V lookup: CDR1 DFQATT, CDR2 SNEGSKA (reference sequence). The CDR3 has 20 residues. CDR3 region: CSARVSFGQGARYGANVLTF.

CDR3 in amino acids: CSARSPGLGTPSYEQYF. This rearrangement joins TRBV20-1 to TRBJ2-7; checking the TCRdb D call of TRBD2 is not possible without DNA. CDR3 size: 17 residues. In germline, CDR1 is DFQATT, CDR2 SNEGSKA (reference sequence).

This chain's CDR3 is CAISEWTGNTEAFF. V usage is TRBV10-3 and J usage is TRBJ1-1. There are 14 residues in the CDR3. CDR1 is ENHRY, CDR2 SYGVKD, per germline.

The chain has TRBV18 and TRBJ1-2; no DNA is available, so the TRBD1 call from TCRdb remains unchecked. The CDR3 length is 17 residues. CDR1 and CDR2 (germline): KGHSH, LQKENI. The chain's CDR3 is CASSPRVGQQEKYGYTF. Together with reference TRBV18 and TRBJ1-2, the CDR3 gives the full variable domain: NAGVMQNPRHLVRRRGQEARLRCSPMKGHSHVYWYRQLPEEGLKFMVYLQKENIIDESGMPKERFSAEFPKEGPSILRIQQVVRGDSAAYFCASSPRVGQQEKYGYTFGSGTRLTVV.

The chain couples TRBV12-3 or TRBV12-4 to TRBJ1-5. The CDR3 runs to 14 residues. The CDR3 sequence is CASNKAYSNQPQHF.

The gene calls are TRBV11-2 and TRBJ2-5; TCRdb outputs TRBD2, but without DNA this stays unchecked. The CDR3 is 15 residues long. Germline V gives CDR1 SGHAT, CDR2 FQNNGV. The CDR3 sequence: CASSFNTLVVETQYF.

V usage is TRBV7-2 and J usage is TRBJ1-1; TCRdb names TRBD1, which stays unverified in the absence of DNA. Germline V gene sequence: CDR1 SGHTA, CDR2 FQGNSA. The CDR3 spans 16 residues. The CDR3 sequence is CASSLGQGALGTEAFF. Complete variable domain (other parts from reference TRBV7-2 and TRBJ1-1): GAGVSQSPSNKVTEKGKDVELRCDPISGHTALYWYRQSLGQGLEFLIYFQGNSAPDKSGLPSDRFSAERTGGSVSTLTIQRTQQEDSAVYLCASSLGQGALGTEAFFGQGTRLTVV.

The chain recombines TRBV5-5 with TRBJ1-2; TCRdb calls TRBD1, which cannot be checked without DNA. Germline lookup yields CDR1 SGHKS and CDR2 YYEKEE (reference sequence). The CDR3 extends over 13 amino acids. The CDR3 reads CASSLSGNYGYTF.

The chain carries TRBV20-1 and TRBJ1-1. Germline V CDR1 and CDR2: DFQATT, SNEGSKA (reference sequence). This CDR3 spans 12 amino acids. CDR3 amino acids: CSATAANTEAFF.

CDR3 loop: CASSPHRGQGYNSPLHF. The gene calls are TRBV7-2 and TRBJ1-6; TCRdb outputs TRBD1, but without DNA this stays unchecked. Per germline, CDR1 SGHTA and CDR2 FQGNSA. The CDR3 has 17 residues.

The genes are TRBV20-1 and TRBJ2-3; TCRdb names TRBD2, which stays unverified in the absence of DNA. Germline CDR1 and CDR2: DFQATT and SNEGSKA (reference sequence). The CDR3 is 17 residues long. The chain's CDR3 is CSARFTSGAHPTDTQYF.

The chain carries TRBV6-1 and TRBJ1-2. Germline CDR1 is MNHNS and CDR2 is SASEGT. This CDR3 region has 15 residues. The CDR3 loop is CASSSGTAGTYGYTF.

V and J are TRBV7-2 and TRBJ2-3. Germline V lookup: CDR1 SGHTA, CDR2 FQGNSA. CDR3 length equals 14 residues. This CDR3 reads CASSLLWDADTQYF.

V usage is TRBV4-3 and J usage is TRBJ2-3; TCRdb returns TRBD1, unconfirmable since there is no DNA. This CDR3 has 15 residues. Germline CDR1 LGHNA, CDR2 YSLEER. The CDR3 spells CASSLRQGPTDTQYF.

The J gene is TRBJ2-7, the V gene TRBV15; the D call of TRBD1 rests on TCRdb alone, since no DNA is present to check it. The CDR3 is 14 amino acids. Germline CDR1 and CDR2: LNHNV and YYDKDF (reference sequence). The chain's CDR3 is CATSRGDRNYEQYF. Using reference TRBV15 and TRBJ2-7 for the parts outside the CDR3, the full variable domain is DAMVIQNPRYQVTQFGKPVTLSCSQTLNHNVMYWYQQKSSQAPKLLFHYYDKDFNNEADTPDNFQSRRPNTSFCFLDIRSPGLGDTAMYLCATSRGDRNYEQYFGPGTRLTVT.

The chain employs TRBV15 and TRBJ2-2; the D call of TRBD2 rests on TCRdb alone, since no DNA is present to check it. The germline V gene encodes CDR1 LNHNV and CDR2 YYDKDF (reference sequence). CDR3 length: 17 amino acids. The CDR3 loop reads CATSRGVGTLNTGELFF.

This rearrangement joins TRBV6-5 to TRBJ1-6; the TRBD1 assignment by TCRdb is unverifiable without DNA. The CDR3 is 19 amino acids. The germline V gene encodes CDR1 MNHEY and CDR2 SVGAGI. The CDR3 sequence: CASSYSGRGRGSYNSPLHF.

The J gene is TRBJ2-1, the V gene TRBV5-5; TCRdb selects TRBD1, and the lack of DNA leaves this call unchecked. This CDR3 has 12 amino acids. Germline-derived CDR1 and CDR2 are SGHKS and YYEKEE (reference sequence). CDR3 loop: CASSSMGGGQFF.

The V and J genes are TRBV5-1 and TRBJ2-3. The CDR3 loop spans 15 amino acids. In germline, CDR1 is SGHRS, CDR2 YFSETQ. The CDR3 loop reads CASSLEVASTDTQYF.

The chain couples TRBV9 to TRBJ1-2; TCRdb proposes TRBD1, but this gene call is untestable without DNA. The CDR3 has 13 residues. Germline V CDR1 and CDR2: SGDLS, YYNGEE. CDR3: CASSHQDMDGYTF.

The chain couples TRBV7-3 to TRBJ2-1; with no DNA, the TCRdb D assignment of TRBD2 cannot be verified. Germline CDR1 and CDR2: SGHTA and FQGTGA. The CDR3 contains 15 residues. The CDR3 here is CASSPKAGVYNEQFF. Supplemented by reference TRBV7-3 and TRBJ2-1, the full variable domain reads GAGVSQTPSNKVTEKGKYVELRCDPISGHTALYWYRQSLGQGPEFLIYFQGTGAADDSGLPNDRFFAVRPEGSVSTLKIQRTERGDSAVYLCASSPKAGVYNEQFFGPGTRLTVL.

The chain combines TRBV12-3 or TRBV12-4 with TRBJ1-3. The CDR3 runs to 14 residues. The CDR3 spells CASSLKGSGNTIYF.

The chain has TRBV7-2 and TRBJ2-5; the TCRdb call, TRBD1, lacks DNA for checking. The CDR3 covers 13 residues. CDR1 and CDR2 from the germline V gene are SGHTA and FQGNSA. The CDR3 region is CASSGTGSQTQYF.